The clone carrying this T cell receptor beta chain was observed a few times. The antigen remains undetermined. The sample is drawn from a study of cytomegalovirus exposure and HLA in healthy donors. General study results and limits: V- and J-gene trimming of TCR beta was linked (in a later analysis) to a missense DCLRE1C variant. Most subjects had HLA-A and HLA-B alleles reportedly predicted accurately by TCR beta sequences. Cytomegalovirus association was assigned to some 160 TCR beta chains.

The CDR3 runs 15 residues. The junction had 14 bases not matched to a gene; V was cut back by 7 bases and J by 7 bases. Per the germline V gene, CDR1 is MNHEY and CDR2 is SVGAGI. The donors, nominally healthy at sampling, likely had unrecorded immune exposures. PCR amplification relied on 60 Vbeta primers (plus 13 Jbeta primers). The protocol was immunoSEQ multiplex PCR, while the TCRdb copy is restricted to in-frame clones and leaves out a portion. This sample carries around 40,000 clones, about 85% of them seen once, and the ten largest clones take around 8%. The TCR was taken from a woman aged 40 to 50 in good health and CMV-seropositive. This chain connects TRBV6-5 to TRBJ2-7, with TRBD1 matching over 9 bases. Sequenced material: PBMCs. The CDR3 nucleotides read TGTGCCAGCACTTCACTGACAGGGGGTGTGGGGGAGCAGTACTTC. Amino acids: CASTSLTGGVGEQYF.